This entry lists 27 T cell receptor beta chains sequenced from one sample in a study of T cell changes during pregnancy in multiple sclerosis. This table comes from immunoSEQ multiplex PCR, and its TCRdb copy is limited to in-frame clones, with some not included. The sample has about 88,000 clones, roughly 90% seen once. The starting material was peripheral blood, obtained in the first trimester of pregnancy. These receptors came from a female donor with multiple sclerosis, enrolled in a pregnancy study.

The genes are TRBV27 and TRBJ2-2; 8 bases agree with TRBD1. CDR3 size: 14 residues. After removal of 3 bases from V and 6 bases from J, the junction contained 3 bases not matched to a gene. CDR1 MNHEY and CDR2 SMNVEV come from the germline V gene (reference sequence). CDR3 bases: TGTGCCAGCAGTTTTGGCAGGGGGCCCGGGGAGCTGTTTTTT. It translates to CASSFGRGPGELFF.

This clone appeared once. This rearrangement joins TRBV30 to TRBJ1-5; 12 nucleotides line up with TRBD1. The length of the CDR3 is 17 residues. Germline loops: CDR1 GTSNPN, CDR2 SVGIG (reference sequence). Trimming removed 2 bases from V and 6 bases from J; junction bases left unmatched: 11. This CDR3 is CAWSFPPGQGAGQPQHF. The CDR3, as DNA: TGTGCCTGGAGTTTTCCCCCGGGACAGGGGGCCGGTCAGCCCCAGCATTTT. Looking up the rest from reference TRBV30 and TRBJ1-5 gives the full variable domain: SQTIHQWPATLVQPVGSPLSLECTVEGTSNPNLYWYRQAAGRGLQLLFYSVGIGQISSEVPQNLSASRPQDRQFILSSKKLLLSDSGFYLCAWSFPPGQGAGQPQHFGDGTRLSIL.

The chain joins TRBV21-1 to TRBJ2-1; the listed D gene, TRBD2, was not tested against the DNA. TRBV21-1 is annotated as a pseudogene. The CDR3 extends over 17 amino acids. The CDR3 is CASSKALTGGPGNEQFF. CDR3 DNA sequence: TGTGCCAGCAGCAAAGCGCTGACGGGAGGGCCGGGGAATGAGCAGTTCTTC.

V gene TRBV30 combines with J gene TRBJ2-7; a possible D gene is TRBD1 (5 bases). This CDR3 has 12 amino acids. In germline, CDR1 is GTSNPN, CDR2 SVGIG (reference sequence). The germline V and J ends were trimmed by 2 bases and 3 bases, with 8 bases remaining between them. This chain's CDR3 is CAWSSTGYEQYF. In DNA form, the CDR3 reads TGTGCCTGGAGTTCCACAGGCTACGAGCAGTACTTC.

The chain joins TRBV5-1 to TRBJ1-2; the D gene is possibly TRBD1 (6 bases). This CDR3 is 14 amino acids long. Germline lookup yields CDR1 SGHRS and CDR2 YFSETQ. V lost 1 base and J 1 base, leaving 8 bases between the germline ends. The CDR3 region has the DNA TGCGCCAGCAGCTTGACGGACAGTAACTATGGCTACACCTTC. Translated: CASSLTDSNYGYTF.

This clone was detected once. The V and J genes are TRBV27 and TRBJ1-2; TRBD1 aligns across 7 bases. Trimming took 3 bases from V and 2 from J; bases not matched to a gene: 15. Per germline, CDR1 MNHEY and CDR2 SMNVEV (reference sequence). The CDR3 sequence is 18 residues long. The CDR3 nucleotides are TGTGCCAGCAGTTTCCTCCCCTTCCGGACAGGCAGCAACTATGGCTACACCTTC. Translated: CASSFLPFRTGSNYGYTF.

This sequence joins TRBV9 and TRBJ2-6; D is unclear. CDR1 is SGDLS and CDR2 is YYNGEE in the germline V gene. The CDR3 contains 16 residues. V dropped 4 bases and J dropped 2 bases, with 13 bases sitting between them. The CDR3 DNA sequence: TGTGCCAGCAGCCCCCGTTTGTCCCCTGGGGCCAACGTCCTGACTTTC. Translating it yields CASSPRLSPGANVLTF.

The chain joins TRBV7-3 to TRBJ2-2, with D possibly being TRBD1 (6 bases). CDR1 is SGHTA and CDR2 is FQGTGA in the germline V gene. The CDR3 has 13 residues. V shed 5 bases and J shed 5 bases, with 9 bases lying between them. The DNA for the CDR3 is TGTGCCAGCAGCCAACAGGGTACCGGGGAGCTGTTTTTT. Residues: CASSQQGTGELFF.

The chain carries TRBV11-2 and TRBJ1-2; TRBD1 agrees at 7 bases. The J segment lost 7 bases and the V segment lost 5 bases, leaving 4 bases of the junction unmatched. Germline CDR1 and CDR2: SGHAT and FQNNGV. The CDR3 runs to 12 residues. The CDR3 DNA reads as TGTGCCAGCAGCCTTCAGGGGGGTGGCTACACCTTC. Translated: CASSLQGGGYTF.

This sequence joins TRBV4-2 and TRBJ1-1; D call uncertain. The CDR3 is made up of 15 amino acids. Germline V CDR1 and CDR2: LGHNA, YNFKEQ. V was cut by 1 base and J by 0 bases, with 9 bases left in between. The CDR3 protein is CASSQVATMNTEAFF. The CDR3 DNA follows: TGTGCCAGCAGCCAAGTCGCCACTATGAACACTGAAGCTTTCTTT.

This chain connects TRBV19 to TRBJ1-5, with TRBD1 identical over 10 bases. The CDR3 is 15 residues long. After removal of 3 bases from V and 7 bases from J, the junction contained 6 bases not matched to a gene. Germline-derived CDR1 and CDR2 are LNHDA and SQIVND (reference sequence). The CDR3 nucleotides read TGTGCCAGTAGTATCGGACAGGGGGATCTCCAGCCCCAGCATTTT. Amino acid sequence: CASSIGQGDLQPQHF.

This clone was detected a few times. V is TRBV10-3 and J is TRBJ1-1; perhaps TRBD1 as D (6 bases). V lost 8 bases, J lost 4 bases, and 8 bases lay in between. The length of the CDR3 is 11 residues. The germline V gene encodes CDR1 ENHRY and CDR2 SYGVKD. CDR3 DNA sequence: TGTGCCATCTCACAGGGCACTGAAGCTTTCTTT. This codes for CAISQGTEAFF.

This chain links TRBV28 with TRBJ2-1; TRBD2 agrees at 8 bases. With 5 bases clipped from V and 0 bases from J, the junction kept 9 bases outside the gene matches. Germline V CDR1 and CDR2: MDHEN, SYDVKM. The CDR3 has 17 residues. For the CDR3, the DNA is TGTGCCAGCAGTCCTCCCCTTAGCGGGGACTCCTACAATGAGCAGTTCTTC. Translating gives CASSPPLSGDSYNEQFF.

The V gene is TRBV7-3, the J gene TRBJ1-2, with D maybe TRBD1 (5 bases). Per germline, CDR1 SGHTA and CDR2 FQGTGA. The CDR3 length is 16 residues. With 4 bases removed from V and 2 bases from J, the gap between germline ends came to 17 bases. The CDR3 DNA follows: TGTGCCAGCAGCTCTCAGGGCTCTCTACCGAACTATGGCTACACCTTC. As protein: CASSSQGSLPNYGYTF.

The chain links TRBV9 to TRBJ1-3; TRBD1 is a possible D gene (5 bases). Trimming took off 7 bases at V and 0 bases at J, with 8 bases between the two ends. CDR1 SGDLS and CDR2 YYNGEE come from the germline V gene. This CDR3 spans 13 amino acids. This chain's CDR3 is CASLGGSGNTIYF. The CDR3 nucleotides read TGTGCCAGCCTCGGGGGCTCTGGAAACACCATATATTTT.

This rearrangement joins TRBV5-4 to TRBJ1-1, with 7 bases lining up with TRBD1. Per the germline V gene, CDR1 is SGHNT and CDR2 is YYREEE (reference sequence). This CDR3 is built from 14 residues. Trimming removed 4 bases from V and 4 bases from J; junction bases left unmatched: 7. CDR3 DNA: TGTGCCAGCAGCCAGAGACAGGGAGTCACTGAAGCTTTCTTT. Its translation: CASSQRQGVTEAFF.

This chain links TRBV19 with TRBJ1-5, with D possibly being TRBD1 (5 bases). This CDR3 is 13 amino acids long. V was pared by 11 bases and J by 0 bases, with 11 bases between. The germline V gene has CDR1 LNHDA and CDR2 SQIVND (reference sequence). The CDR3 is CACSGYSNQPQHF. DNA for the CDR3: TGTGCCTGTTCAGGGTATAGCAATCAGCCCCAGCATTTT. Drawing the rest from reference TRBV19 and TRBJ1-5, the complete variable domain is DGGITQSPKYLFRKEGQNVTLSCEQNLNHDAMYWYRQDPGQGLRLIYYSQIVNDFQKGDIAEGYSVSREKKESFPLTVTSAQKNPTAFYLCACSGYSNQPQHFGDGTRLSIL.

This chain uses TRBV6-1 with TRBJ2-5, with TRBD1 matching 10 bases. The germline gives CDR1 MNHNS, CDR2 SASEGT. The CDR3 spans 14 residues. The V segment lost 7 bases and the J segment 2 bases; nucleotides outside the gene matches: 4. CDR3 protein: CASMADRGQETQYF. The CDR3 nucleotides are TGTGCCAGCATGGCGGACAGGGGGCAAGAGACCCAGTACTTC.

This chain connects TRBV9 to TRBJ2-3; 9 nucleotides agree with TRBD1. The CDR3 spans 16 residues. V shed 0 bases and J 6 bases; nucleotides not matched to a gene: 8. Germline CDR1 and CDR2: SGDLS and YYNGEE. This chain's CDR3 is CASSVEWGQGEDTQYF. The CDR3 bases are TGTGCCAGCAGCGTAGAGTGGGGACAGGGTGAGGATACGCAGTATTTT. Combining the CDR3 with reference TRBV9 and TRBJ2-3 gives the whole variable domain DSGVTQTPKHLITATGQRVTLRCSPRSGDLSVYWYQQSLDQGLQFLIQYYNGEERAKGNILERFSAQQFPDLHSELNLSSLELGDSALYFCASSVEWGQGEDTQYFGPGTRLTVL.

CDR3 sequence: CASSPPRQGYEQYF. The CDR3 region has the DNA TGTGCCAGCAGCCCACCCCGACAGGGGTACGAGCAGTACTTC. The rearrangement joins TRBV13 to TRBJ2-7; 8 bases match TRBD1. With 5 bases clipped from V and 4 bases from J, the junction kept 7 bases outside the gene matches. Germline loops: CDR1 PRHDT, CDR2 FYEKMQ (reference sequence). The CDR3 sequence is 14 residues long.

The rearrangement uses TRBV7-2 and TRBJ2-2, with TRBD1 identical over 7 bases. Per the germline V gene, CDR1 is SGHTA and CDR2 is FQGNSA. V was pared by 2 bases and J by 5 bases, with 5 bases of the junction left unmatched. This CDR3 spans 15 amino acids. This CDR3 is CASSLFRGLTGELFF. CDR3 DNA: TGTGCCAGCAGCTTATTCAGGGGGTTAACCGGGGAGCTGTTTTTT.

The V and J genes are TRBV10-3 and TRBJ2-7, with 8 nucleotides matching TRBD2. J gave up 3 bases and V 2 bases, and 6 bases lay outside the gene matches. CDR3 length: 15 residues. CDR1 is ENHRY and CDR2 is SYGVKD in the germline V gene. CDR3 in amino acids: CAISETMAGGYEQYF. Here the CDR3 DNA reads TGTGCCATCAGTGAGACAATGGCGGGAGGCTACGAGCAGTACTTC.

The chain carries TRBV2 and TRBJ2-1; the match to TRBD2 covers 11 bases. This CDR3 region has 14 residues. Germline CDR1 is SNHLY and CDR2 is FYNNEI. Losses at the gene ends were 8 bases for V and 7 bases for J; bases not matched to a gene: 7. CDR3 in DNA: TGTGCCAGCGGGGTACTAGCGGGAGAAAATGAGCAGTTCTTC. Translated: CASGVLAGENEQFF.

The genes are TRBV27 and TRBJ1-1; D remains ambiguous. This CDR3 is 14 amino acids long. CDR1 and CDR2 (germline): MNHEY, SMNVEV (reference sequence). Trimming removed 3 bases from V and 2 bases from J, with 10 bases in between. In nucleotides, the CDR3 is TGTGCCAGCAGTTTTTTGGGGAGTAACACTGAAGCTTTCTTT. Translation gives CASSFLGSNTEAFF.

As concerns this clone: Other DNA variants within this sample encode the same CDR3. The genes are TRBV30 and TRBJ1-1; TRBD1 might be the D (6 bases). The CDR3 contains 13 residues. Germline CDR1 and CDR2: GTSNPN and SVGIG (reference sequence). V was pared by 0 bases and J by 1 base, with 6 bases between. CDR3 residues: CAWSVGGNTEAFF. The DNA of the CDR3 is TGTGCCTGGAGTGTAGGGGGGAACACTGAAGCTTTCTTT.

The genes are TRBV15 and TRBJ2-7; 12 bases fit TRBD2. J gave up 3 bases and V 5 bases, and 5 bases lay outside the gene matches. Germline CDR1 reads LNHNV; CDR2 reads YYDKDF (reference sequence). The CDR3 extends over 15 amino acids. The CDR3 protein is CATSFRTSGNYEQYF. The DNA of the CDR3 is TGTGCCACCAGCTTTCGGACTAGCGGGAACTACGAGCAGTACTTC.

This chain connects TRBV7-9 to TRBJ2-7; no firm D call. The CDR3 totals 13 residues. The V and J ends lost 4 bases and 1 base respectively, with 8 bases between them. CDR1 is SEHNR, CDR2 FQNEAQ, per germline (reference sequence). The CDR3 loop reads CASSSRASYEQYF. For the CDR3, the DNA is TGTGCCAGCAGCTCCAGAGCGTCCTACGAGCAGTACTTC.